These T cell receptor beta chains were read from a single sample in a study of spatial heterogeneity in lung cancer. In TCRdb, the 5' RACE reads were re-called with MiXCR into one record per CDR3 protein. The sample lists roughly 15,000 distinct CDR3 sequences, 7.3% occurring once. Material: lung tumor tissue, obtained at surgery. Every receptor here comes from a male donor with early-stage non-small cell lung cancer. CDR3s include the opening cysteine and the closing phenylalanine or tryptophan. D genes are given only for firm matches. Part of the rows lack a size; the others show once, few, many or a class for expanded clones.

CDR3: CATSRVLTSGSGNEQFF
D: TRBD2
V: TRBV15
size: NA

CDR3: CASSSDYPAGPLHF
D: NA
V: TRBV5-1
size: many

CDR3: CASSRRDTGQETQYF
D: NA
V: TRBV13
size: many

CDR3: CSASLGDRPYEQYF
D: NA
V: TRBV20-1
size: many

CDR3: CASSKKGGSGLASFYEQFF
D: TRBD2
V: TRBV7-2
size: large

CDR3: CSAPGQAVKNTEAFF
D: TRBD1
V: TRBV20-1
size: many

CDR3: CASSLAYRDITTGYTF
D: NA
V: TRBV7-9
size: many

CDR3: CASSLDSYQDEQFF
D: NA
V: TRBV7-9
size: hyperexpanded

CDR3: CAISSLGTGHNEQFF
D: TRBD1
V: TRBV10-3
size: NA

CDR3: CASSQAWEQFF
D: NA
V: TRBV6-6
size: NA